This T cell receptor beta chain stems from a study of post-analysis software for immune sequencing data. Study summary: Disease trajectories encompassed relapsing-remitting, secondary progressive and progressive-relapsing multiple sclerosis.

Researchers reported that TCR beta cDNA libraries carried unique molecular identifiers. Via MiXCR, TCRdb re-called the PCR reads, giving one row per CDR3 protein. This table holds about 540,000 distinct CDR3 sequences, 30% to 40% found once. In this sample, this clonotype turned up a few times. As yet, its antigen is unknown. Study findings and constraints: Roughly five TRBV segments occurring more often in patients than controls included TRBV5-6, TRBV5-1 and TRBV20-1.

Germline CDR1 reads SGDLS; CDR2 reads YYNGEE. The CDR3 covers 16 residues. After removal of 4 bases from V and 2 bases from J, the junction contained 8 bases not matched to a gene. The chain combines TRBV9 with TRBJ1-1, with 10 bases aligning to TRBD1. Sequencing used blood. This sequence was found in a girl aged 2 to 17 with multiple sclerosis. CDR3 sequence reads: CASSTLTGGGNTEAFF. DNA of the CDR3: TGTGCCAGCAGCACCTTGACAGGGGGCGGAAACACTGAAGCTTTCTTT. The full variable domain, rest sourced from reference TRBV9 and TRBJ1-1, is DSGVTQTPKHLITATGQRVTLRCSPRSGDLSVYWYQQSLDQGLQFLIQYYNGEERAKGNILERFSAQQFPDLHSELNLSSLELGDSALYFCASSTLTGGGNTEAFFGQGTRLTVV.